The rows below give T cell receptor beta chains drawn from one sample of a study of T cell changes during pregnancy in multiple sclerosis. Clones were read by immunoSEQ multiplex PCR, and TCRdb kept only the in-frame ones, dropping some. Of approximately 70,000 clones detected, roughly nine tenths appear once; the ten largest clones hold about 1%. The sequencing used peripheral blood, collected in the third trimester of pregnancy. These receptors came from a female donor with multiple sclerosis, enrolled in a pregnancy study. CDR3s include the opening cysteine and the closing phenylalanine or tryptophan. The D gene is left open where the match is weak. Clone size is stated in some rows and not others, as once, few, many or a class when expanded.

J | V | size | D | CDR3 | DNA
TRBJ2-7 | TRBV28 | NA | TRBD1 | CASSFTGTGGGYEQYF | TGTGCCAGCAGTTTTACCGGGACAGGGGGCGGGTACGAGCAGTACTTC
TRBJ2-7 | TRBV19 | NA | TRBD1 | CASARLPGQGVEYEQYF | TGTGCCAGTGCGAGGCTACCGGGACAGGGAGTAGAGTACGAGCAGTACTTC
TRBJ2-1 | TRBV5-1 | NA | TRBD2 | CASSFAGGPFDEQFF | TGCGCCAGCAGCTTTGCGGGAGGGCCATTCGATGAGCAGTTCTTC
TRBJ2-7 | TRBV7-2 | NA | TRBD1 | CASSPTGRKRGEQYF | TGTGCCAGCAGCCCGACAGGGCGCAAGCGAGGCGAGCAGTACTTC
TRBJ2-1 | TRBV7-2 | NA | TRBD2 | CASTKTSGRENEQFF | TGTGCCAGCACCAAGACTAGCGGGAGGGAGAATGAGCAGTTCTTC
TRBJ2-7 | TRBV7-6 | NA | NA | CASSLGTGKEQYF | TGTGCCAGCAGCTTAGGTACAGGGAAAGAGCAGTACTTC
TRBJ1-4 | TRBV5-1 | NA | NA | CASSLAGSDEKLFF | TGCGCCAGCAGCTTGGCAGGGTCGGATGAAAAACTGTTTTTT
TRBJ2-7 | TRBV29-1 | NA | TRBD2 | CSVSLAGRDYEQYF | TGCAGCGTTTCTTTAGCGGGGAGGGACTACGAGCAGTACTTC
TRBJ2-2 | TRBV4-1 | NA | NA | CASSHYYGSNTGELFF | TGCGCCAGCAGCCATTACTACGGATCGAACACCGGGGAGCTGTTTTTT
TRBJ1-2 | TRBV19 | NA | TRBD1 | CASRPLTGYWYGYTF | TGTGCCAGTAGGCCTTTGACAGGGTATTGGTATGGCTACACCTTC
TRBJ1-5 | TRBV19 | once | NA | CASSIDLSIGAQPQHF | TGTGCCAGTAGTATAGATCTTTCTATAGGGGCTCAGCCCCAGCATTTT
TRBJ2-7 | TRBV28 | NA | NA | CASSPARTVAGQYF | TGTGCCAGCAGTCCAGCCCGGACGGTTGCGGGGCAGTACTTC
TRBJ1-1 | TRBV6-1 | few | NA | CASSYLQGQAFF | TGTGCCAGCAGTTATCTGCAGGGTCAAGCTTTCTTT
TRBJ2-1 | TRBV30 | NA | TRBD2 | CAKTSGSSYNEQFF | TGTGCCAAAACTAGCGGGAGCTCCTACAATGAGCAGTTCTTC
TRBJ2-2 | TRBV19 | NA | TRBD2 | CASSMLAGGLNTGELFF | TGTGCCAGTAGTATGCTAGCGGGGGGCCTCAACACCGGGGAGCTGTTTTTT
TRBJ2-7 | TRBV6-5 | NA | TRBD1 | CASSYSGTGSYEQYF | TGTGCCAGCAGTTACTCCGGGACAGGAAGCTACGAGCAGTACTTC
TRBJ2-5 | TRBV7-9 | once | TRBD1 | CASGGTGGLETQYF | TGTGCCAGCGGCGGGACAGGGGGTTTGGAGACCCAGTACTTC
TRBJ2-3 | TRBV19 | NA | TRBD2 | CATRTGGPGGDTQYF | TGTGCCACCCGAACGGGAGGGCCAGGTGGAGATACGCAGTATTTT
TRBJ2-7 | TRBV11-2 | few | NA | CASSLGYRGSSYEQYF | TGTGCCAGCAGCTTAGGCTATAGAGGCAGCTCCTACGAGCAGTACTTC
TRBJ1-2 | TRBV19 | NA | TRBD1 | CASNGVRQGLNYGYTF | TGTGCCAGTAACGGAGTACGACAGGGTTTAAACTATGGCTACACCTTC
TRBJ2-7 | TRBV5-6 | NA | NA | CASSLGTGHLRYEQYF | TGTGCCAGCAGCTTGGGTACGGGACACCTCCGCTACGAGCAGTACTTC
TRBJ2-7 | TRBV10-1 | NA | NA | CASSDGQGTYEQYF | TGCGCCAGCAGTGACGGGCAGGGAACTTACGAGCAGTACTTC
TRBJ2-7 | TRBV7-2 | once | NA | CASGGTYEQYF | TGTGCCAGCGGCGGGACCTACGAGCAGTACTTC
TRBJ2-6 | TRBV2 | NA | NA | CASSDGISGANVLTF | TGTGCCAGCAGTGACGGGATCTCTGGGGCCAACGTCCTGACTTTC
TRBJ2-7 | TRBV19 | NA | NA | CASSIAGLSYEQYF | TGTGCCAGTAGTATCGCGGGACTCTCCTACGAGCAGTACTTC
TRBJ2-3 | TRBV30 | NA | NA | CAWKTADTQYF | TGTGCCTGGAAGACAGCAGATACGCAGTATTTT
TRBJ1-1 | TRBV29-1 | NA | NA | CSVNGQTPEAFF | TGCAGCGTGAACGGACAGACCCCTGAAGCTTTCTTT
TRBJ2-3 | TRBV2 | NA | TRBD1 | CASSVPTGTGVEDTQYF | TGTGCCAGCAGTGTACCGACCGGGACAGGGGTCGAAGATACGCAGTATTTT
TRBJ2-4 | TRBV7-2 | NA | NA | CASSLVWELTNIQYF | TGTGCCAGCAGCTTAGTCTGGGAGTTGACAAACATTCAGTACTTC
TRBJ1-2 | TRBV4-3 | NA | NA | CASSQEEGPYTF | TGCGCCAGCAGCCAAGAGGAGGGCCCCTACACCTTC
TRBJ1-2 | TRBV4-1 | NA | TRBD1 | CASSHHYAGQGEGYGYTF | TGCGCCAGCAGCCACCACTATGCCGGACAGGGGGAGGGCTATGGCTACACCTTC
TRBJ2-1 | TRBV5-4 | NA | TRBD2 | CASSPDRDYYNEQFF | TGTGCCAGCAGCCCGGACCGGGACTACTACAATGAGCAGTTCTTC
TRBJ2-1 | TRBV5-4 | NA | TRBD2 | CASSLGLGGDNEQFF | TGTGCCAGCAGCCTCGGACTAGGTGGGGACAATGAGCAGTTCTTC
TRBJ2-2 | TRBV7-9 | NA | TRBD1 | CASSLWTGGTGELFF | TGTGCCAGCAGCCTGTGGACAGGGGGGACCGGGGAGCTGTTTTTT
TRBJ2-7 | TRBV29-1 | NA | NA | CSVDPLGRVGEQYF | TGCAGCGTTGATCCTTTAGGGCGGGTAGGCGAGCAGTACTTC
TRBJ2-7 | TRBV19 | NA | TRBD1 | CASSPQDRGPYEQYF | TGTGCCAGTAGTCCCCAGGACAGGGGGCCCTACGAGCAGTACTTC
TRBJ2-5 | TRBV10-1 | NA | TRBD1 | CASSGQGEETQYF | TGCGCCAGCAGTGGTCAGGGGGAAGAGACCCAGTACTTC
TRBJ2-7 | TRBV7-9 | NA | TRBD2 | CASSLGAGRDEQYF | TGTGCCAGCAGCTTAGGAGCGGGAAGGGACGAGCAGTACTTC
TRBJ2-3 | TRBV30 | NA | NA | CAWSVSLAADTQYF | TGTGCCTGGAGTGTGTCTTTAGCCGCAGATACGCAGTATTTT
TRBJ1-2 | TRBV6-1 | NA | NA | CASRRGGDNYGYTF | TGTGCCAGCAGGAGGGGGGGGGACAACTATGGCTACACCTTC
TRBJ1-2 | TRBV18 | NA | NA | CASSPPIRYYGYTF | TGTGCCAGCTCACCCCCGATACGGTATTATGGCTACACCTTC
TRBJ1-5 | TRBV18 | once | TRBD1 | CASSPQGQGISNQPQHF | TGTGCCAGCTCACCACAGGGACAGGGGATAAGCAATCAGCCCCAGCATTTT
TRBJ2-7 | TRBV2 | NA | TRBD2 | CASSGTSGYEQYF | TGTGCCAGCAGCGGGACTAGCGGCTACGAGCAGTACTTC
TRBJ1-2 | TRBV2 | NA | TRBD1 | CASSEGQGTGYTF | TGTGCCAGCAGTGAAGGACAGGGGACCGGCTACACCTTC
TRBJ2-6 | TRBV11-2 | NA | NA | CASSSQRGSGANVLTF | TGTGCCAGCAGCTCCCAACGGGGCTCTGGGGCCAACGTCCTGACTTTC
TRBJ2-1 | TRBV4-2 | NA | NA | CASSQGGGAYNEQFF | TGTGCCAGCAGCCAAGGGGGAGGCGCCTACAATGAGCAGTTCTTC
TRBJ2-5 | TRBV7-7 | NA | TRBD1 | CASSPGTGGAGRETQYF | TGTGCTAGCAGCCCCGGGACAGGGGGCGCGGGCAGGGAGACCCAGTACTTC